This TCR beta chain came from a study of somatic mutations in cytotoxic T cells in rheumatoid arthritis. Overall study: Collection of patient blood (approximately 29 ml EDTA) took place right after diagnosis, before any treatment.

The CDR3 is made up of 17 amino acids. Germline trimming cut 0 bases from V and 2 bases from J; bases unmatched to any gene: 5. CDR1 and CDR2 (germline): LGHNA, YNFKEQ. Broader study findings: Neither rheumatoid arthritis patients nor age-matched healthy controls had significantly different CD8+ T-cell clonality from the other group.

The data were produced by immunoSEQ multiplex PCR, yet TCRdb's version contains in-frame clones alone and is incomplete. This table has some 9,300 clones, approximately 90% appearing once. A remark on this clone: The antigen is undetermined.

Sequencing was done on a sample of CD8+ T cells sorted from blood. This rearrangement joins TRBV4-2 to TRBJ2-3; TRBD1 aligns across 10 bases. This TCR derives from a woman between 18 and 29 years old with rheumatoid arthritis. The CDR3 loop is CASSQDPGTGDTDTQYF. CDR3 in DNA: TGTGCCAGCAGCCAAGATCCAGGGACAGGGGACACAGATACGCAGTATTTT.